Shown below are 14 T cell receptor beta chains from a single sample sequenced in a study of yellow fever vaccine responses in identical twins. TCRdb analysed the RT-PCR reads with MiXCR anew, one entry per CDR3 protein. Of about 19,000 distinct CDR3 sequences in the sample, 65% to 75% were seen once. The material was T cells from blood (PBMCs), unsorted or a sorted subset (not recorded which), obtained before or after yellow fever vaccination (not recorded which). The receptors originated from a young woman who received the yellow fever vaccine.

The V and J genes are TRBV20-1 and TRBJ2-1; a weak D match, TRBD2 (6 bases). V lost 3 bases and J lost 0, with 12 bases in between. Germline V CDR1 and CDR2: DFQATT, SNEGSKA (reference sequence). CDR3 size: 15 residues. CDR3 protein: CSARIRGSSYNEQFF. As DNA, the CDR3 is TGCAGTGCTAGGATCCGGGGGAGCTCCTACAATGAGCAGTTCTTC.

This clonotype occurred once. The chain is built from TRBV20-1 and TRBJ2-7; D gene unclear. Trimming took off 5 bases at V and 0 bases at J, with 14 bases between the two ends. Germline lookup yields CDR1 DFQATT and CDR2 SNEGSKA (reference sequence). The CDR3 length is 14 residues. The CDR3 sequence is CSALKTTNSYEQYF. Written as DNA, the CDR3 is TGCAGTGCTCTGAAGACCACCAACTCCTACGAGCAGTACTTC.

The V gene is TRBV5-3, the J gene TRBJ1-1; D gene uncertain. Being an ORF, TRBV5-3 has a function that is uncertain. Trimming took off 2 bases at V and 1 base at J, with 6 bases between the two ends. The CDR3 is 13 amino acids. CDR3 nucleotides: TGTGCCAGAAGCTTTGGCAGGAACACTGAAGCTTTCTTT. Protein sequence: CARSFGRNTEAFF.

Written as DNA, the CDR3 is TGTGCCAGCAGCTTAACGGTGGGAACTGATGGAAACACCATATATTTT. This codes for CASSLTVGTDGNTIYF. V and J are TRBV7-3 and TRBJ1-3, with unresolved D. Per the germline V gene, CDR1 is SGHTA and CDR2 is FQGTGA. The CDR3 consists of 16 residues. Between the trimmed V and J ends, which lost 0 bases and 3 bases, there was a span of 12 bases.

This chain connects TRBV5-1 to TRBJ1-4, with 9 bases identical to TRBD1. V lost 5 bases and J lost 8; bases outside the gene matches: 7. Germline V gene lookup returns CDR1 SGHRS and CDR2 YFSETQ. The CDR3 sequence is 14 residues long. Written as DNA, the CDR3 is TGCGCCAGCAGTCCGACAGGGGGATTGGAAAAACTGTTTTTT. Translated: CASSPTGGLEKLFF.

The CDR3 DNA is TGTGCCAGCAGGGGGTTCGGGCACACGTCGGAGACCCAGTACTTC. Its translation: CASRGFGHTSETQYF. The chain has TRBV2 and TRBJ2-5, with unresolved D. CDR3 length: 15 residues. The germline gives CDR1 SNHLY, CDR2 FYNNEI. V lost 6 bases, J lost 5 bases, and 19 bases lay in between.

This chain uses TRBV11-3 with TRBJ2-1; TRBD2 agrees at 8 bases. The trim removed 0 bases at V and 6 bases at J, leaving 7 bases unmatched. The germline V gene has CDR1 SGHNT and CDR2 YENEEA. The length of the CDR3 is 16 residues. The CDR3 loop reads CASSLEGLGFPNEQFF. The CDR3 region has the DNA TGTGCCAGCAGCTTAGAGGGACTAGGATTTCCCAATGAGCAGTTCTTC.

This chain uses TRBV11-1 with TRBJ2-1; TRBD2 might be the D (6 bases). V dropped 5 bases and J dropped 2 bases, with 10 bases sitting between them. There are 14 residues in the CDR3. Per the germline V gene, CDR1 is SGHAT and CDR2 is FQDESV (reference sequence). CDR3 sequence reads: CASSPGGAYNEQFF. The DNA of the CDR3 is TGTGCCAGCAGCCCCGGGGGAGCCTACAATGAGCAGTTCTTC.

V is TRBV18 and J is TRBJ2-3; tentatively, D is TRBD1 or TRBD2 (5 bases each). CDR1 is KGHSH and CDR2 is LQKENI in the germline V gene. The CDR3 is made up of 15 amino acids. Trimming removed 1 base from V and 5 bases from J, with 13 bases in between. The chain's CDR3 is CASSPRRDAQDTQYF. The DNA of the CDR3 is TGTGCCAGCTCACCACGAAGGGACGCACAAGATACGCAGTATTTT.

This clonotype was detected only a few times. The chain employs TRBV20-1 and TRBJ2-7; the match to TRBD1 covers 8 bases. The CDR3 spans 14 residues. V trimming: 5 bases; J trimming: 3 bases; junction bases outside the gene matches: 9. The germline gives CDR1 DFQATT, CDR2 SNEGSKA (reference sequence). In nucleotides, the CDR3 is TGCAGTGCTTTTAACGGGACAGGCTTCTACGAGCAGTACGTC. Amino acid sequence: CSAFNGTGFYEQYV.

The chain couples TRBV21-1 to TRBJ2-7; TRBD1, the table's D call, lacks a check against the DNA. TRBV21-1 is classified as a pseudogene. The CDR3 covers 14 residues. The chain's CDR3 is CASSNWSRDREQYV. CDR3 in DNA: TGTGCCAGCAGCAACTGGTCCCGGGACAGGGAACAGTACGTC.

The chain has TRBV6-5 and TRBJ1-1; no clear D gene. Germline V gene sequence: CDR1 MNHEY, CDR2 SVGAGI. The CDR3 runs to 15 residues. V lost 0 bases, J lost 1 base, and 9 bases lay in between. CDR3 sequence (DNA): TGTGCCAGCAGTTACTCGAACACGGCGAACACTGAAGCTTTCTTT. Protein: CASSYSNTANTEAFF.

V is TRBV4-2 and J is TRBJ2-1; 12 nucleotides align to TRBD2. Per germline, CDR1 LGHNA and CDR2 YNFKEQ. Trimming at V came to 0 bases and at J to 4 bases, leaving 4 bases not matched to a gene. CDR3 length equals 17 residues. For the CDR3, the DNA is TGTGCCAGCAGCCAAGACGGGCTAGCGGGGGGGTACAATGAGCAGTTCTTC. Protein: CASSQDGLAGGYNEQFF.

This CDR3 reads CASSFRTSGSTDTQYF. The CDR3 DNA reads TGTGCCAGCAGTTTTAGGACTAGCGGGAGCACAGATACGCAGTATTTT. This sequence joins TRBV2 and TRBJ2-3; 11 bases are shared with TRBD2. Germline V CDR1 and CDR2: SNHLY, FYNNEI. CDR3 length: 16 residues. Trimming cost V 5 bases and J 0 bases; bases outside gene matches: 4.